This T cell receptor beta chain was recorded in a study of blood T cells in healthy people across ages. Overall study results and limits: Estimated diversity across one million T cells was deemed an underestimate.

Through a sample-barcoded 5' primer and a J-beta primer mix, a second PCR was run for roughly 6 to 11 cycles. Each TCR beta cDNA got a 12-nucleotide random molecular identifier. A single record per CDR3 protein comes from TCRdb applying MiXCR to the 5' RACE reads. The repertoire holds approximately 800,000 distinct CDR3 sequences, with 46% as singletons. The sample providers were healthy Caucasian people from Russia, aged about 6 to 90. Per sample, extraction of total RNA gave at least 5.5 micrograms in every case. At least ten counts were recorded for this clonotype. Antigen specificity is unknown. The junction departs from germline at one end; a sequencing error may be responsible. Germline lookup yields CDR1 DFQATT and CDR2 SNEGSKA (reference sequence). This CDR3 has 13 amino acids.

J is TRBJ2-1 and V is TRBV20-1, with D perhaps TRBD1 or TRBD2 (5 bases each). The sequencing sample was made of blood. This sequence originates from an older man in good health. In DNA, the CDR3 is TGCAGTGCCAGAGGGGTGGCGATGAATGAGCAGTTCTTC. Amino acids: CSARGVAMNEQFF.